This T cell receptor (beta chain) was sequenced for a study of CD8+CD57+ T cells in acquired aplastic anemia. The overall study: Average DNA yield from sorted CD4+ and CD8+ cells was around 3 ug.

Genomic DNA was employed as the template in profiling TCR beta VDJ and CDR3. TCRdb independently ran MiXCR on the reads; one entry per CDR3 protein. Found here are around 200,000 distinct CDR3 sequences, 45% to 60% of them singletons; the top ten hold 10% to 15%. Germline CDR1 is LNHNV and CDR2 is YYDKDF (reference sequence). CDR3 length: 15 amino acids. J lost 7 bases, V lost 3 bases, and 12 bases had no gene match. Flow cytometry had shown expanded CD8+CD57+ cells in the patients chosen for sequencing. The patients all had a severe acquired aplastic anemia diagnosis. No therapy was given to patients before blood sampling.

The receptor comes from a human donor with aplastic anemia. This chain joins TRBV15 and TRBJ2-7; 7 nucleotides match TRBD1. Sequenced input: sorted CD4+, CD8+, or CD8+CD57+ T cells (not recorded which) from PBMCs. The CDR3 bases are TGTGCCACCAGCAGCCCAATGACAGGGACGGGTGAGCAGTACTTC. It specifies CATSSPMTGTGEQYF.